The TCR beta chain described here comes from a study of blood T cell repertoires in COVID-19 (dated by TCRdb to the early 2020s). Context from the whole study: Collaborator samples came from the United States, Italy and Spain and covered acute and convalescent phases of COVID-19. The material from the prospective study consisted of cDNA or gDNA derived from T cells, B-cell-depleted T cells, or PBMCs. The repertoires were released in a freely available public database meant as a resource for research on the immune response to SARS-CoV-2. Samples were obtained from the ongoing ImmuneRACE study (first 160 participants) and from 1,254 subjects provided by 6 global collaborators. A de-identified subject ID, COVID-19 status, age in years and sex were almost always included in the sample metadata. Where HLA class I and class II types were available, the types were taken from metadata supplied by the sample provider, not from assay-based typing. The dataset comprised deeply sampled blood TCRbeta repertoires from subjects exposed to, actively infected with, or recovered from COVID-19.

The collaborating institutions used their own protocols to collect whole blood in K2EDTA tubes. For TCRbeta analysis, collaborators shipped samples in one of three forms: frozen whole blood, isolated PBMCs, or DNA extracted from either of those sample types. To note about this clone: Its antigen is currently not known. Base-call qualities are not available, and no considerably larger clone is one nucleotide away.

TCRbeta CDR3 regions were amplified from genomic DNA by means of the immunoSEQ Assay, a bias-controlled multiplex PCR. In the paper's pipeline: Nucleated cell counts per sample were estimated from amplification of reference gene primers within the assay. To quantify the absolute abundance of each unique TCRbeta CDR3 rearrangement, sequence reads were collapsed and filtered. For each sample, productive Simpson clonality was calculated by taking the square root of Simpson's diversity index across productive rearrangements. In TCRdb, the immuneACCESS table is reduced to in-frame sequences with V and J assigned. These tables do not hold every clone; where another copy was compared, an unresolved V gene accounts for under half, and the others remain unexplained. That table gives V, J and clone size, and the DNA gave D and trimming. The sample data list 270,000 or so clones, and 81% of these were observed just once. The ten largest clones add up to under 3% of the sample.

Broad study findings and their caveats: Clinical and demographic metadata were provided uncurated, with the amount varying by source and participant.

The germline V gene provides CDR1 SQVTM and CDR2 ANQGSEA. Reading from cysteine to phenylalanine, the CDR3 counts 14 amino acids. The entry retains the CDR3 DNA only, 42 bases that are in frame from base 1. Trimming removed 4 bases from V and 3 bases from J; the gene matches leave 5 bases unexplained. The sequencing sample was made of peripheral blood. This receptor was taken from an older woman with active or convalescent COVID-19. The chain employs TRBV29-1 and TRBJ2-1; 8 bases in between match TRBD2. CDR3 reads: CSVVRGGYYNEQFF. DNA sequence: TGCAGCGTTGTACGGGGGGGGTACTACAATGAGCAGTTCTTC.